This TCR beta chain stems from a study of identical twins. This clonotype turned up a few times. Trimming took 8 bases from V and 4 from J, leaving 17 bases between them. Germline V gene lookup returns CDR1 LNHDA and CDR2 SQIVND (reference sequence). The CDR3 runs to 15 residues. Via MiXCR, TCRdb re-called the 5' RACE reads, giving one row per CDR3 protein. Among approximately 490,000 distinct CDR3 sequences listed, under 25% were seen once. These data are also associated with another study on yellow fever vaccine responses in identical twins.

The sequencing sample was made of CD4+ T cells sorted from blood. The clonotype comes from a woman under 30 in good health. The chain couples TRBV19 to TRBJ2-2; D is tentatively TRBD1 or TRBD2 (5 bases each). The CDR3 spells CASQGPSSLTGELFF. Written as DNA, the CDR3 is TGTGCCAGTCAGGGCCCTAGCTCCCTCACCGGGGAGCTGTTTTTT.